These T cell receptor beta chains were read from a single sample in a study of cytomegalovirus exposure and HLA in healthy donors. Assay used: immunoSEQ multiplex PCR; TCRdb lists only in-frame clones, some missing. The profile shows some 130,000 clones, around 80% of them singletons. The source material was PBMCs. The receptor set was obtained from a man aged 25 to 40 in good health. The CDR3 runs from the conserved cysteine through the conserved F or W. The D gene is left open where the match is weak. Expanded clones are given a class, and other clones once, few, many or no size at all.

d_call j_call v_call clone_size cdr3_nt cdr3_aa
TRBD2 TRBJ2-5 TRBV11-3 NA TGTGCCAGCAGCTTAGATCCCCCTAGCGGGAGGAAAGAGACCCAGTACTTC CASSLDPPSGRKETQYF
TRBD2 TRBJ2-2 TRBV18 NA TGTGCCAGCTCACCTCTGGCGGGAGATGGGTCCGGGGAGCTGTTTTTT CASSPLAGDGSGELFF
NA TRBJ2-3 TRBV10-3 few TGTGCCATCAGTGCCATACAGTTTTCCGGCACAGATACGCAGTATTTT CAISAIQFSGTDTQYF
TRBD2 TRBJ2-7 TRBV5-1 few TGCGCCAGCAGCAAGGTCTCTAGCGGGAGTGTACCCTACGAGCAGTACTTC CASSKVSSGSVPYEQYF
NA TRBJ2-3 TRBV7-9 NA TGTGCCAGCAGCCTCAGCGGGAGCACAGATACGCAGTATTTT CASSLSGSTDTQYF
TRBD1 TRBJ2-7 TRBV7-2 NA TGTGCCAGCAGCCTCACCGCGGGACAGGGAAACGAGCAGTACTTC CASSLTAGQGNEQYF
NA TRBJ2-3 TRBV19 once TGTGCCAGTAGGCCTCTAGCGTCTACAGATACGCAGTATTTT CASRPLASTDTQYF
TRBD2 TRBJ2-1 TRBV9 NA TGTGCCAGCAGCGCCCACGGGACTAGCGGCTCCAGCTCCTACAATGAGCAGTTCTTC CASSAHGTSGSSSYNEQFF
NA TRBJ1-5 TRBV19 few TGTGCCAGTAGTCCAGGGGATAATCAGCCCCAGCATTTT CASSPGDNQPQHF
TRBD1 TRBJ2-7 TRBV6-5 NA TGTGCGACAACCAGGGACAGAGCCTACGAGCAGTACTTC CATTRDRAYEQYF
NA TRBJ1-5 TRBV28 NA TGTGCCAGCAGCCAGGTGCGCAATCAGCCCCAGCATTTT CASSQVRNQPQHF
NA TRBJ1-1 TRBV10-3 NA TGTGCCATCAGGGGGCAGACTGAAGCTTTCTTT CAIRGQTEAFF
TRBD2 TRBJ2-2 TRBV5-1 few TGCGCCAGCAGTCTAGCGGAGACGAACACCGGGGAGCTGTTTTTT CASSLAETNTGELFF
NA TRBJ2-3 TRBV5-1 once TGCGCCAGCAGCTTGCGGCAACAGGGCTCCTCTAGCACAGATACGCAGTATTTT CASSLRQQGSSSTDTQYF
TRBD2 TRBJ2-3 TRBV30 NA TGTGCCTGGGCCACCCTGGGAGCGGGGGCCACAGATACGCAGTATTTT CAWATLGAGATDTQYF
NA TRBJ2-7 TRBV5-6 NA TGTGCCAGCAGCTTCTCCGGCTACGAGCAGTACTTC CASSFSGYEQYF
TRBD1 TRBJ1-4 TRBV5-1 NA TGCGCCAGCAGCTCTGGACAGGGGGTTTCGGAGAAACTGTTTTTT CASSSGQGVSEKLFF
NA TRBJ2-1 TRBV5-6 NA TGTGCCAGCAGCCACTACTCTCCCGGAAGGAATGAGCAGTTCTTC CASSHYSPGRNEQFF